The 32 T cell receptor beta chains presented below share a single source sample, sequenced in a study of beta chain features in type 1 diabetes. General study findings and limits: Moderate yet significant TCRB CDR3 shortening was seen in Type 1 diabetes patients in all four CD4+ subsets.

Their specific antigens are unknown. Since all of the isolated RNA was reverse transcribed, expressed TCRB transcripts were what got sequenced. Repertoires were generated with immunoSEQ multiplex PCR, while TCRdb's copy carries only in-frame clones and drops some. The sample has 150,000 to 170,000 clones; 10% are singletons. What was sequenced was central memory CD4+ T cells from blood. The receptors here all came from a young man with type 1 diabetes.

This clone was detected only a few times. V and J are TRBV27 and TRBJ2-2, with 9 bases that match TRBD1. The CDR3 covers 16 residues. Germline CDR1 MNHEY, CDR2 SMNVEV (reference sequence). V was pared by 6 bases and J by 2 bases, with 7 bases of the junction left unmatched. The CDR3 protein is CASRARDRVNTGELFF. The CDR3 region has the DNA TGTGCCAGCAGGGCACGGGACAGGGTTAACACCGGGGAGCTGTTTTTT.

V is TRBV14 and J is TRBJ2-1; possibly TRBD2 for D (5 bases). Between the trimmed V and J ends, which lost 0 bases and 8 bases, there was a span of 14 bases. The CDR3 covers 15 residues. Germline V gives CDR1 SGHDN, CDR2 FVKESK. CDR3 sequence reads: CASSQDLERGYEQFF. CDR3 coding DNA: TGTGCCAGCAGCCAAGACTTGGAACGGGGTTATGAGCAGTTCTTC. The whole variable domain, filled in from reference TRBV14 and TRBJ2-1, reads EAGVTQFPSHSVIEKGQTVTLRCDPISGHDNLYWYRRVMGKEIKFLLHFVKESKQDESGMPNNRFLAERTGGTYSTLKVQPAELEDSGVYFCASSQDLERGYEQFFGPGTRLTVL.

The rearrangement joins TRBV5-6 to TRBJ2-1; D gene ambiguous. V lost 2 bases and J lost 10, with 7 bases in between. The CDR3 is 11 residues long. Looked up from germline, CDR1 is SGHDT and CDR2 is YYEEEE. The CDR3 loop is CASSFYEEQFF. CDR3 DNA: TGTGCCAGCAGCTTCTACGAAGAGCAGTTCTTC.

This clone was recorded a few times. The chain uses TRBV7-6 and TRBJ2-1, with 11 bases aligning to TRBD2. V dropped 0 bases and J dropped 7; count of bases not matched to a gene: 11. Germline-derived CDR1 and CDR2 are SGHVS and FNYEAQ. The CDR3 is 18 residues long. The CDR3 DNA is TGTGCCAGCAGCTTAGCACCGAGGGAACTAGCGGGAGTTAATGAGCAGTTCTTC. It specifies CASSLAPRELAGVNEQFF.

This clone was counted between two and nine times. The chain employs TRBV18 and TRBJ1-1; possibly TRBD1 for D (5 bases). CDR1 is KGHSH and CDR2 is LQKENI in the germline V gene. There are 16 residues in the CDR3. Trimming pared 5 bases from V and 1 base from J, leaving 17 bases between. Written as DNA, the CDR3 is TGTGCCAGCTCAAATACTAAGGCTGGGGCGAACACTGAAGCTTTCTTT. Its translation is CASSNTKAGANTEAFF.

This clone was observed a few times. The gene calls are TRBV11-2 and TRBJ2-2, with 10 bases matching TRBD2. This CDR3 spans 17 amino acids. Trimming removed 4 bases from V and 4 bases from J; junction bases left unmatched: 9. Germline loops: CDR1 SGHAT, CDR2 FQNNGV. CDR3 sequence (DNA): TGTGCCAGCAGCTCCCCTAGCGGGGGTGGTGCCACCGGGGAGCTGTTTTTT. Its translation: CASSSPSGGGATGELFF.

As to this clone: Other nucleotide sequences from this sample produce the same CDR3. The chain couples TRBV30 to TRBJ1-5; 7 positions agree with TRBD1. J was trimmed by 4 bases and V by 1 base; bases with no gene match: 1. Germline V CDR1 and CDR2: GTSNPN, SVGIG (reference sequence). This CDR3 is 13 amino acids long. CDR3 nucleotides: TGTGCCTGGAGTGGACAGGGTAATCAGCCCCAGCATTTT. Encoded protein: CAWSGQGNQPQHF.

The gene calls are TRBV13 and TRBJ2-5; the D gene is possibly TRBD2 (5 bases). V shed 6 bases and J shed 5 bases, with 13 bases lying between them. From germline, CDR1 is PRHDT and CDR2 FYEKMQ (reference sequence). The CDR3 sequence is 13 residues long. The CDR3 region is CASSIRGSETQYF. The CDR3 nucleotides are TGTGCCAGCAGTATACGGGGTTCGGAGACCCAGTACTTC.

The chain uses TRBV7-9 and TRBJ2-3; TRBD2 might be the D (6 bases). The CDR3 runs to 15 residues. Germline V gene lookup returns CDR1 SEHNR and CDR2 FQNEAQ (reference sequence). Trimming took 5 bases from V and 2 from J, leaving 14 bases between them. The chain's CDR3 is CASSQMGGTTDTQYF. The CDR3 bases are TGTGCCAGCAGCCAAATGGGGGGTACCACAGATACGCAGTATTTT. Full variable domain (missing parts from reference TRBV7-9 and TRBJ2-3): DTGVSQNPRHKITKRGQNVTFRCDPISEHNRLYWYRQTLGQGPEFLTYFQNEAQLEKSRLLSDRFSAERPKGSFSTLEIQRTEQGDSAMYLCASSQMGGTTDTQYFGPGTRLTVL.

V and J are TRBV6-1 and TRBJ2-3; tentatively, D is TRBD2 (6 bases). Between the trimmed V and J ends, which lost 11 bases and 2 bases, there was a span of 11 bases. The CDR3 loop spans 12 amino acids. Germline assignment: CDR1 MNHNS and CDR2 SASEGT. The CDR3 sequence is CASIADTDTQYF. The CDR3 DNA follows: TGTGCCTCCATAGCGGACACAGATACGCAGTATTTT.

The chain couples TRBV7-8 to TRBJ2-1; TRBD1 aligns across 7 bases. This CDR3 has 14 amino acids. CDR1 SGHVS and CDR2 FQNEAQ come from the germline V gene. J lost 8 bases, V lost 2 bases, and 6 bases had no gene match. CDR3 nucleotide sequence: TGTGCCAGCAGCTTAACCCTCCAGGGGGATGAGCAGTTCTTC. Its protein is CASSLTLQGDEQFF.

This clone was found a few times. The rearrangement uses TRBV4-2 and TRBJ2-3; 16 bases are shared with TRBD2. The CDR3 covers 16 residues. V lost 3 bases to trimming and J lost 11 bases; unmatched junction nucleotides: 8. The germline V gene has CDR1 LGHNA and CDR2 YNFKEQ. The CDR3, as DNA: TGTGCCAGCAGCCAGCCCGGGACTAGCGGGAGGGCCGAGCAGTATTTT. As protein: CASSQPGTSGRAEQYF.

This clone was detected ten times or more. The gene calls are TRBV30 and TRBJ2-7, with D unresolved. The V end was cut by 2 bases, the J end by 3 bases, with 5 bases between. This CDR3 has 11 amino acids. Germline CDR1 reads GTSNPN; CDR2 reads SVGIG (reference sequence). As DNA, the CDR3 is TGTGCCTGGAGTCGGTTCTACGAGCAGTACTTC. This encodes CAWSRFYEQYF.

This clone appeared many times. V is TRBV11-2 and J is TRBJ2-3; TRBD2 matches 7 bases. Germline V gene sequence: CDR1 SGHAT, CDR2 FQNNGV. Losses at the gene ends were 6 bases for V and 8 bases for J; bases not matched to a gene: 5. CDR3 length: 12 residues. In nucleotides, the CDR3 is TGTGCCAGCAGGATAGCGGGTGCTACGCAGTATTTT. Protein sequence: CASRIAGATQYF.

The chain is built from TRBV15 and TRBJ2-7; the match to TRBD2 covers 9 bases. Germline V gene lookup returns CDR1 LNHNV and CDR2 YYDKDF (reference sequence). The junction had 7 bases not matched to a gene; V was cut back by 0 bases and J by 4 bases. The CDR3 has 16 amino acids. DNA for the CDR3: TGTGCCACCAGCAGAGATATGAAAGCGGGAGGTTACGAGCAGTACTTC. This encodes CATSRDMKAGGYEQYF.

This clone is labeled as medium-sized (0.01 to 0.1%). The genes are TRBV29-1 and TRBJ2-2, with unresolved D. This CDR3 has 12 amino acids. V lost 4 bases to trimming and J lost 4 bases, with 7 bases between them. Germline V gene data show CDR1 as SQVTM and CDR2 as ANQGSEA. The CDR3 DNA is TGCAGCGTTGGAGGAGTCACCGGGGAGCTGTTTTTT. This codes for CSVGGVTGELFF.

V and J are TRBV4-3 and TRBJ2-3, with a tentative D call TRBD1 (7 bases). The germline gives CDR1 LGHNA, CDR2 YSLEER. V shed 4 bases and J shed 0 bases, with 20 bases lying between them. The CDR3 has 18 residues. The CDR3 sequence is CASSPVRGAGASTDTQYF. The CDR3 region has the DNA TGCGCCAGCAGCCCTGTCAGGGGGGCGGGCGCTAGCACAGATACGCAGTATTTT.

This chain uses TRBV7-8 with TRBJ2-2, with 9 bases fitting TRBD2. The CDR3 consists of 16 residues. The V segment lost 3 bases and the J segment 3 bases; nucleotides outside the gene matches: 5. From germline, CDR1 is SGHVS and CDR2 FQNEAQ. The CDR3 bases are TGTGCCAGCAGCTTGTTGGTAGCGGGAGACACCGGGGAGCTGTTTTTT. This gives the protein CASSLLVAGDTGELFF.

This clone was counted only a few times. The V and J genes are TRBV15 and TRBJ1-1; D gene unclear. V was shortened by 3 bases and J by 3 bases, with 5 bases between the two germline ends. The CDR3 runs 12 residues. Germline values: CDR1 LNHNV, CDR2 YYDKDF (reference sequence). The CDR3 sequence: CATSRADTEAFF. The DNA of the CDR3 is TGTGCCACCAGCAGGGCGGACACTGAAGCTTTCTTT. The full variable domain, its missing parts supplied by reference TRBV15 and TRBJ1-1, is DAMVIQNPRYQVTQFGKPVTLSCSQTLNHNVMYWYQQKSSQAPKLLFHYYDKDFNNEADTPDNFQSRRPNTSFCFLDIRSPGLGDTAMYLCATSRADTEAFFGQGTRLTVV.

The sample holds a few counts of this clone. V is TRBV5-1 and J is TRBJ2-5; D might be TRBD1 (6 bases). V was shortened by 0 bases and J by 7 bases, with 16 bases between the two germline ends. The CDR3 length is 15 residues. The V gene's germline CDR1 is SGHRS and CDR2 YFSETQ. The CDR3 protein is CASSLEDSGFGTQYF. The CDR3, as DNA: TGCGCCAGCAGCTTGGAGGACAGTGGATTTGGGACCCAGTACTTC. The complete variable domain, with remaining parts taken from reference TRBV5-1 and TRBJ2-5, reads KAGVTQTPRYLIKTRGQQVTLSCSPISGHRSVSWYQQTPGQGLQFLFEYFSETQRNKGNFPGRFSGRQFSNSRSEMNVSTLELGDSALYLCASSLEDSGFGTQYFGPGTRLLVL.

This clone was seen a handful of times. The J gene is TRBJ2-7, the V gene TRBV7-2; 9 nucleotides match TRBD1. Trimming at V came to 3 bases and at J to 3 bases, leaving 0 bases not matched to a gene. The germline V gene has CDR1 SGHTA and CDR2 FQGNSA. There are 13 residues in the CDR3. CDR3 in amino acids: CASSLDRGYEQYF. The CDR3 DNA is TGTGCCAGCAGCTTGGACAGGGGCTACGAGCAGTACTTC.

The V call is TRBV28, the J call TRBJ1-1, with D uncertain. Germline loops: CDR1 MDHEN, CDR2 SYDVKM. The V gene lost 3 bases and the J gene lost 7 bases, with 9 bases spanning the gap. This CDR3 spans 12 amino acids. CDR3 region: CASSLGRVEAFF. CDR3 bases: TGTGCCAGCAGTTTGGGCAGAGTTGAAGCTTTCTTT.

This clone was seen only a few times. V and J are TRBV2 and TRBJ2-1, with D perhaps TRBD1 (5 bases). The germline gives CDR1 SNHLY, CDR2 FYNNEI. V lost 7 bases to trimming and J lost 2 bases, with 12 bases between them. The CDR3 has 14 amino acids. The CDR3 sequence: CASIPQGAYNEQFF. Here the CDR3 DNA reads TGTGCCAGCATCCCGCAGGGTGCCTACAATGAGCAGTTCTTC.

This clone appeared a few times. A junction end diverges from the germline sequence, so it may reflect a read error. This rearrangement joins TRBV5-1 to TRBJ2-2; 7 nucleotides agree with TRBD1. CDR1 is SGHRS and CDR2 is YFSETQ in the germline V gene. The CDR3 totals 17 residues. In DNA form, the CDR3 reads TGCGCCAGCAGCTCGGGACACGCACAGGGGAACGCCGGGGAGCTGTTTTTT. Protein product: CASSSGHAQGNAGELFF.

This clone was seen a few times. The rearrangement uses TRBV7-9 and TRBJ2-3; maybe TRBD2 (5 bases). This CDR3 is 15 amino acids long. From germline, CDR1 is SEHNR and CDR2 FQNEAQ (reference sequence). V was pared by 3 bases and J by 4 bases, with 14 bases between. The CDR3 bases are TGTGCCAGCAGCTTGAGGGCGGGTTCCCCAGATACGCAGTATTTT. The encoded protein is CASSLRAGSPDTQYF.

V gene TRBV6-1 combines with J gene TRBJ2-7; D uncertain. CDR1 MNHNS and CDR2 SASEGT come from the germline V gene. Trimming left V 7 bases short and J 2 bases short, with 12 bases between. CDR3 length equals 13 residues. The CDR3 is CASTSGSTYEQYF. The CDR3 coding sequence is TGTGCCAGCACCTCCGGGTCCACCTACGAGCAGTACTTC.

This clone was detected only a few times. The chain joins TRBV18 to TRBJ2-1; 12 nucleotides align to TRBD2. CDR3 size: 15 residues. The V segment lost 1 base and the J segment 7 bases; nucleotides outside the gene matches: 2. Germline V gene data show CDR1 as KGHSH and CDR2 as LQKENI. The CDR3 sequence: CASSPRGTSGNEQFF. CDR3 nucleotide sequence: TGTGCCAGCTCACCACGGGGGACTAGCGGGAATGAGCAGTTCTTC.

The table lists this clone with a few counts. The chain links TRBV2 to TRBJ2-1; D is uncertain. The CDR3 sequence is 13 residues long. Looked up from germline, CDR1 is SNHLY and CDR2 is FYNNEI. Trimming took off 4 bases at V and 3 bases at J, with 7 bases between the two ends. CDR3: CASSGLLYNEQFF. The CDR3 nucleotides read TGTGCCAGCAGTGGGCTCCTCTACAATGAGCAGTTCTTC.

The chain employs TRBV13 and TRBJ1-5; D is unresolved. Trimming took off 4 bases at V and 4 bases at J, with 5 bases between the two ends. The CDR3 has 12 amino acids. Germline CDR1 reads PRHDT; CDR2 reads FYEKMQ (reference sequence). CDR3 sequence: CASSSRNQPQHF. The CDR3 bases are TGTGCCAGCAGCTCGAGAAATCAGCCCCAGCATTTT.

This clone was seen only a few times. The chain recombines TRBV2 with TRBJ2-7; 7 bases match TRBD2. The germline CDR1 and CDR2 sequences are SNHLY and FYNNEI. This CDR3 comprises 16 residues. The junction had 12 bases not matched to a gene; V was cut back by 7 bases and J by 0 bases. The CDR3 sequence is CASIRRLGGTSYEQYF. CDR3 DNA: TGTGCCAGCATCCGTCGACTGGGAGGGACCTCCTACGAGCAGTACTTC. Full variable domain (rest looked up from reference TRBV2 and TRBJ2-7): EPEVTQTPSHQVTQMGQEVILRCVPISNHLYFYWYRQILGQKVEFLVSFYNNEISEKSEIFDDQFSVERPDGSNFTLKIRSTKLEDSAMYFCASIRRLGGTSYEQYFGPGTRLTVT.

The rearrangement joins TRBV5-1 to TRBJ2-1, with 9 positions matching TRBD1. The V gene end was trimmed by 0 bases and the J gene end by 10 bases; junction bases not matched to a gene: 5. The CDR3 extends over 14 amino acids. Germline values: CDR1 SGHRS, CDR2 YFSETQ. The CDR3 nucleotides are TGCGCCAGCAGCTTGGGGACAGGGGAAAGAGAGCAGTTCTTC. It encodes CASSLGTGEREQFF.

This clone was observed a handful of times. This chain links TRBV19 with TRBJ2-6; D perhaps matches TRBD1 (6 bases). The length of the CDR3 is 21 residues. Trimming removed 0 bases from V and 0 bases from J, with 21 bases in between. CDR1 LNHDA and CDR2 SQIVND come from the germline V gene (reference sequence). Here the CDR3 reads CASSIDTRTAYFSSGANVLTF. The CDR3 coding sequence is TGTGCCAGTAGTATAGATACCCGGACAGCCTACTTCAGCTCTGGGGCCAACGTCCTGACTTTC.